This T cell receptor beta chain originates from a study of post-analysis software for immune sequencing data. Study findings and constraints: With TRBV5-6, TRBV5-1 and TRBV20-1 included, 5 or 6 TRBV segments were more frequent in patients than in controls.

Unique molecular identifiers tagged the TCR beta cDNA libraries. Via MiXCR, TCRdb re-called the PCR reads, giving one row per CDR3 protein. The table has about 460,000 distinct CDR3 sequences, nearly 45% seen once; the top ten hold 9% to 13%. The CDR3 spans 13 residues. The V end was cut by 6 bases, the J end by 10 bases, with 16 bases between. This clonotype has only a few counts. Antigen unknown. The clonotype was recovered from a girl under 18 with multiple sclerosis. Sequencing was performed on blood. This chain uses TRBV12-3 or TRBV12-4 with TRBJ2-1; D gene uncertain. For the CDR3, the DNA is TGTGCCAGCAGCCCAGTCGATGTATTAGAGCAGTTCTTC. The encoded protein is CASSPVDVLEQFF.